This TCR beta chain was captured in a study of blood T cells in healthy people across ages. Next came a second PCR, run for about 6 to 11 cycles, which used a sample-barcoded 5' primer along with a J-beta primer mix. TCRdb called the 5' RACE reads again in MiXCR, with one record for every CDR3 protein. Of approximately 490,000 distinct CDR3 sequences listed, under 30% are singletons. Germline trimming cut 4 bases from V and 6 bases from J; bases unmatched to any gene: 9. CDR1 and CDR2 from the germline V gene are SEHNR and FQNEAQ (reference sequence). CDR3 length equals 16 residues. The draw of peripheral blood yielded ten milliliters from each donor. A note on this clonotype: Its specificity is not known.

Notes on the study in general: What prevented conclusive comparison of naive and antigen-experienced cells was that PBMCs were unsorted.

The data also belong to a second study, concerning T cells of mothers and their children. This second study says: A primer called M1S, used in the second PCR, added sample barcodes and 2-4 random nucleotides. Relative to unrelated pairs, biologically related mother-child dyads exhibited marginally greater, non-significant overlap.

The V call is TRBV7-9, the J call TRBJ1-4, with 9 bases lining up with TRBD1. The sequenced material came from blood. The origin of this receptor is a boy between 10 and 17 years old in good health. The CDR3 loop reads CASSSPTGQGDEKLFF. DNA of the CDR3: TGTGCCAGCAGCTCCCCCACGGGACAGGGTGATGAAAAACTGTTTTTT.